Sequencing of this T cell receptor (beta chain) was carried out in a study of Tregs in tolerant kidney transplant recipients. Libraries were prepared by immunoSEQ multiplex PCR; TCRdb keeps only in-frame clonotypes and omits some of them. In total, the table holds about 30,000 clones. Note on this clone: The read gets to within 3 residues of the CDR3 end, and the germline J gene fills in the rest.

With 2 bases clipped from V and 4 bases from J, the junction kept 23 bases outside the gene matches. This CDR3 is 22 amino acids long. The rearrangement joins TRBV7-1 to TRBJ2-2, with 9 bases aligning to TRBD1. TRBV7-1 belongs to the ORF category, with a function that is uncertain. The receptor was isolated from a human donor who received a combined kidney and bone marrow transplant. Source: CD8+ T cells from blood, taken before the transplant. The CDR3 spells CASSSRTGATRTAVYGTGELFF. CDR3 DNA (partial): TGTGCCAGCAGCTCAAGGACAGGGGCGACCCGGACGGCCGTTTACGGCACCGGGGAG.